The 18 T cell receptor beta chains presented below share a single source sample, sequenced in a study of blood T cells in healthy people across ages. A second about 6 to 12 cycle PCR used barcoded and J-beta primers. TCRdb re-analysed the 5' RACE reads in MiXCR, keeping a single row per CDR3 protein. The sample contains roughly 1,000,000 distinct CDR3 sequences, about 23% of which appear only once. The sample also formed part of further work on T cells of mothers and their children.

Material: blood. These receptors all come from a girl aged 2-10 years in good health.

This chain uses TRBV11-1 with TRBJ2-6; 7 bases align to TRBD1. The CDR3 extends over 22 amino acids. V was clipped by 5 bases and J by 1 base; unmatched bases: 23. In germline, CDR1 is SGHAT, CDR2 FQDESV (reference sequence). CDR3 coding DNA: TGTGCCAGCAGCCGTCCAGTCATCGGCCCTGGGACAGATGTTTCTGGGGCCAACGTCCTGACTTTC. This gives the protein CASSRPVIGPGTDVSGANVLTF.

V gene TRBV20-1 combines with J gene TRBJ2-3, with D tentatively TRBD2 (6 bases). This CDR3 contains 15 residues. The germline gives CDR1 DFQATT, CDR2 SNEGSKA (reference sequence). V gave up 3 bases and J gave up 4 bases, with 17 bases separating them. The CDR3 DNA sequence: TGCAGTGCTAGTGAGGTGGCGGGGCAGTCAGATACGCAGTATTTT. It is translated as CSASEVAGQSDTQYF.

This clonotype was counted a few times. The chain links TRBV27 to TRBJ2-7; no clear D gene. V lost 6 bases, J lost 7 bases, and 13 bases lay in between. This CDR3 has 12 amino acids. CDR1 is MNHEY, CDR2 SMNVEV, per germline (reference sequence). The CDR3 reads CASRDRVGEQYF. CDR3 bases: TGTGCCAGCAGAGACCGCGTCGGGGAGCAGTACTTC.

The V call is TRBV6-1, the J call TRBJ2-5, with TRBD2 matching 10 bases. Trimming at V came to 6 bases and at J to 2 bases, leaving 15 bases not matched to a gene. CDR1 and CDR2 (germline): MNHNS, SASEGT. This CDR3 is built from 18 residues. CDR3 residues: CASSPMGAGGPLQETQYF. The CDR3 DNA sequence: TGTGCCAGCAGCCCAATGGGAGCGGGAGGGCCTTTACAAGAGACCCAGTACTTC.

The sample holds a few counts of this clonotype. The chain carries TRBV11-2 and TRBJ2-5; TRBD1 aligns across 8 bases. Judging by the DNA end, TRBJ2-1 fits better; the J call may be wrong. Looked up from germline, CDR1 is SGHAT and CDR2 is FQNNGV. The CDR3 loop spans 17 amino acids. Here the CDR3 DNA reads TGTGCCAGCAGCACAAAACTTAGCGGACAGGGCTACAATGAGCAGTTCTTC. This encodes CASSTKLSGQGYNEQFF.

As regards this clonotype: The junction differs from germline at one of its ends, possibly a read error. This chain joins TRBV19 and TRBJ2-1; perhaps TRBD2 as D (5 bases). Germline V gene sequence: CDR1 LNHDA, CDR2 SQIVND (reference sequence). The CDR3 runs to 13 residues. The CDR3 reads CASESGGFNEQFF. In DNA form, the CDR3 reads TGTGCCAGTGAAAGCGGAGGTTTCAATGAACAGTTCTTC.

This clonotype was observed many times. V is TRBV28 and J is TRBJ2-3; D not resolved. The CDR3 has 15 amino acids. V lost 5 bases to trimming and J lost 4 bases, with 16 bases between them. Looked up from germline, CDR1 is MDHEN and CDR2 is SYDVKM. This CDR3 is CASSPDVVLADTQYF. CDR3 bases: TGTGCCAGCAGTCCTGATGTGGTTTTGGCAGATACGCAGTATTTT.

This clonotype was seen only once. This sequence joins TRBV3-1 and TRBJ1-2; D is unclear. V was cut by 4 bases and J by 7 bases, with 19 bases left in between. The CDR3 covers 15 residues. CDR1 and CDR2 from the germline V gene are LGHDT and YNNKEL (reference sequence). CDR3 sequence reads: CASSPIPQAVSGYTF. CDR3 nucleotide sequence: TGTGCCAGCAGCCCTATACCTCAGGCAGTTTCTGGCTACACCTTC.

This clonotype has a handful of counts. The rearrangement joins TRBV7-2 to TRBJ1-4; TRBD1 is a possible D gene (6 bases). The V end was cut by 2 bases, the J end by 6 bases, with 13 bases between. The V gene's germline CDR1 is SGHTA and CDR2 FQGNSA. The CDR3 is made up of 15 amino acids. Here the CDR3 reads CASSLRAGEDEKLFF. The CDR3 DNA sequence: TGTGCCAGCAGCTTAAGGGCAGGGGAAGATGAAAAACTGTTTTTT.

This clonotype was observed a handful of times. The CDR3 reads CAHYEQYF. In DNA form, the CDR3 reads TGTGCCCACTACGAGCAGTACTTC. The J gene is TRBJ2-7, the V gene TRBV9; no clear D. Germline-derived CDR1 and CDR2 are SGDLS and YYNGEE. This CDR3 has 8 residues. The V gene lost 10 bases and the J gene lost 3 bases, with 2 bases spanning the gap.

This clonotype appeared a single time. The gene calls are TRBV12-3 or TRBV12-4 and TRBJ1-6; no firm D call. This CDR3 spans 13 amino acids. Trimming removed 3 bases from V and 5 bases from J, with 5 bases in between. The CDR3 reads CASSLPDNSPLHF. The CDR3 nucleotides read TGTGCCAGCAGTTTGCCCGATAATTCACCCCTCCACTTT.

This clonotype was seen a few times. The chain employs TRBV6-1 and TRBJ2-3; TRBD2 might be the D (5 bases). The V and J ends lost 6 bases and 2 bases respectively, with 12 bases between them. CDR1 and CDR2 (germline): MNHNS, SASEGT. The CDR3 is made up of 14 amino acids. Written as DNA, the CDR3 is TGTGCCAGCAGACAAGGAGGATTCACAGATACGCAGTATTTT. This gives the protein CASRQGGFTDTQYF.

Note on this clonotype: One end of the junction does not line up with germline, which may come from a read error. The chain is built from TRBV10-3 and TRBJ2-1; a weak D match, TRBD2 (6 bases). Germline CDR1 and CDR2: ENHRY and SYGVKD. The CDR3 totals 13 residues. CDR3 sequence: CAIGGNSYNELFF. In DNA form, the CDR3 reads TGTGCCATCGGGGGGAACTCCTACAATGAGCTGTTCTTC.

The genes are TRBV20-1 and TRBJ2-5, with TRBD2 matching over 11 bases. The CDR3 has 16 amino acids. Germline V lookup: CDR1 DFQATT, CDR2 SNEGSKA (reference sequence). Trimming at V came to 4 bases and at J to 0 bases, leaving 7 bases not matched to a gene. CDR3 sequence: CSAMPTGLADQETQYF. CDR3 DNA sequence: TGCAGTGCTATGCCCACGGGACTAGCGGACCAAGAGACCCAGTACTTC.

The gene calls are TRBV28 and TRBJ1-4; 7 bases are shared with TRBD1. J gave up 8 bases and V 3 bases, and 12 bases lay outside the gene matches. The CDR3 sequence is 16 residues long. The germline V gene has CDR1 MDHEN and CDR2 SYDVKM. CDR3 nucleotide sequence: TGTGCCAGCAGTTTCCCTGGACAGGCATTCTCCGAAAAACTGTTTTTT. Translated, it gives CASSFPGQAFSEKLFF.

The rearrangement uses TRBV28 and TRBJ2-7, with 7 bases that match TRBD2. Germline assignment: CDR1 MDHEN and CDR2 SYDVKM. V lost 5 bases to trimming and J lost 7 bases; unmatched junction nucleotides: 11. The CDR3 is 14 amino acids. In DNA, the CDR3 is TGTGCCAGCAGTCCCGGGGGGAGCACTGCAGAGCAGTACTTC. Translation gives CASSPGGSTAEQYF.

This sequence joins TRBV7-9 and TRBJ2-1; D ambiguous. Germline V lookup: CDR1 SEHNR, CDR2 FQNEAQ (reference sequence). This CDR3 is built from 15 residues. V lost 0 bases to trimming and J lost 0 bases, with 6 bases between them. For the CDR3, the DNA is TGTGCCAGCAGCTTAGCCCGGCCCTCCTACAATGAGCAGTTCTTC. Residues: CASSLARPSYNEQFF.

The rearrangement uses TRBV28 and TRBJ2-4; D call uncertain. V lost 6 bases to trimming and J lost 4 bases, with 7 bases between them. CDR3 length: 12 residues. The germline CDR1 and CDR2 sequences are MDHEN and SYDVKM. CDR3 region: CASRNMKNIQYF. Written as DNA, the CDR3 is TGTGCCAGCAGAAACATGAAAAACATTCAGTACTTC.